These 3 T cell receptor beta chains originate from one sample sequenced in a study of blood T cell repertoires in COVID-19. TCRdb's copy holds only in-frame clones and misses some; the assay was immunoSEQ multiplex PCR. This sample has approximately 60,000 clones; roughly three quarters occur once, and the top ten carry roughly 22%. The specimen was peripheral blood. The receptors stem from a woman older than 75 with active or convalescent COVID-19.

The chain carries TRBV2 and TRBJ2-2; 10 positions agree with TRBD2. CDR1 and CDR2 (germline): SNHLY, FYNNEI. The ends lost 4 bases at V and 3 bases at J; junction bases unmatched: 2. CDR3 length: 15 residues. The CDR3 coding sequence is TGTGCCAGCAGTGTGAGCGGGGGGGACACCGGGGAGCTGTTTTTT. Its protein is CASSVSGGDTGELFF. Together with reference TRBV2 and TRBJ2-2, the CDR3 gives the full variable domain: EPEVTQTPSHQVTQMGQEVILRCVPISNHLYFYWYRQILGQKVEFLVSFYNNEISEKSEIFDDQFSVERPDGSNFTLKIRSTKLEDSAMYFCASSVSGGDTGELFFGEGSRLTVL.

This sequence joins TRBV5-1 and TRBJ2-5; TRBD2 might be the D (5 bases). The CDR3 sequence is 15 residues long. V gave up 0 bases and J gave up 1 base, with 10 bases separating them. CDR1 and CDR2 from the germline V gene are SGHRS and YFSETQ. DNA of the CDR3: TGCGCCAGCAGCTTGGTCGGGATCTTCCAAGAGACCCAGTACTTC. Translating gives CASSLVGIFQETQYF.

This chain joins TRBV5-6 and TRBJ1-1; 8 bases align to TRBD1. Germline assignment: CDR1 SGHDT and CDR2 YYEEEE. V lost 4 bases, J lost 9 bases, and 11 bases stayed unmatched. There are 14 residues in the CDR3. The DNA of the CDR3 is TGTGCCAGCAGCCCGCAGGGGGCGCATCAGAAAGCTTTCTTT. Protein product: CASSPQGAHQKAFF.